A single sample gave rise to the 13 T cell receptor beta chains below, sequenced in a study of shared clonotypes between healthy human individuals. Sequencing used immunoSEQ multiplex PCR; TCRdb keeps in-frame clones, though not all of them. This repertoire shows millions of clones, 85% to 95% found once; its top ten account for 0.1% to 0.15%. Material for sequencing was naive CD4+ T cells sorted from blood. The subset is: CD45RA+ positively selected. The receptors were sampled from a man between 18 and 29 years old in good health.

The chain employs TRBV25-1 and TRBJ2-7; 14 nucleotides agree with TRBD2. The CDR3 is 17 amino acids. After removal of 1 base from V and 3 bases from J, the junction contained 5 bases not matched to a gene. Germline CDR1 and CDR2: MGHDK and SYGVNS. The CDR3 is CASSESPGLAGGYEQYF. The CDR3 nucleotides are TGTGCCAGCAGTGAATCGCCCGGACTAGCGGGAGGCTACGAGCAGTACTTC.

The chain employs TRBV5-6 and TRBJ2-1; 10 bases match TRBD2. This CDR3 is 17 amino acids long. In germline, CDR1 is SGHDT, CDR2 YYEEEE. V lost 0 bases, J lost 4 bases, and 7 bases stayed unmatched. As DNA, the CDR3 is TGTGCCAGCAGCTTGGGGCTAGCGGGGGCCAGATACAATGAGCAGTTCTTC. Protein product: CASSLGLAGARYNEQFF.

The chain recombines TRBV2 with TRBJ2-7; D call uncertain. With 11 bases removed from V and 2 bases from J, the gap between germline ends came to 13 bases. The CDR3 is 12 amino acids. Germline lookup yields CDR1 SNHLY and CDR2 FYNNEI. The CDR3 protein is CACQDETYEQYF. The CDR3, as DNA: TGTGCCTGTCAGGACGAAACCTACGAGCAGTACTTC.

This clone showed up just once. The chain carries TRBV15 and TRBJ1-2, with a possible D match to TRBD1 (5 bases). The V and J ends lost 2 bases and 5 bases respectively, with 12 bases between them. The CDR3 loop spans 14 amino acids. In germline, CDR1 is LNHNV, CDR2 YYDKDF (reference sequence). CDR3 sequence: CATSRLVGVYGYTF. The CDR3 nucleotides read TGTGCCACCAGCAGACTTGTAGGGGTTTATGGCTACACCTTC.

The chain joins TRBV7-8 to TRBJ2-7, with a tentative D call TRBD2 (6 bases). The germline V gene encodes CDR1 SGHVS and CDR2 FQNEAQ. This CDR3 spans 15 amino acids. V was pared by 1 base and J by 3 bases, with 13 bases between. CDR3 nucleotides: TGTGCCAGCAGCTTAGTGTCGGGACTGGGCTACGAGCAGTACTTC. Translating gives CASSLVSGLGYEQYF.

This rearrangement joins TRBV4-1 to TRBJ2-1; TRBD1 agrees at 9 bases. This CDR3 contains 16 residues. CDR1 MGHRA and CDR2 YSYEKL come from the germline V gene. Losses at the gene ends were 5 bases for V and 7 bases for J; bases not matched to a gene: 12. The CDR3 protein is CASSATGQGVGNEQFF. Here the CDR3 DNA reads TGCGCCAGCAGCGCGACGGGACAGGGTGTTGGAAATGAGCAGTTCTTC.

V usage is TRBV7-2 and J usage is TRBJ2-1, with D perhaps being TRBD1 or TRBD2 (5 bases each). The CDR3 has 15 residues. CDR1 is SGHTA and CDR2 is FQGNSA in the germline V gene. The V gene lost 5 bases and the J gene lost 2 bases, with 13 bases spanning the gap. CDR3 sequence: CASSPEGNPYNEQFF. For the CDR3, the DNA is TGTGCCAGCAGCCCCGAGGGGAACCCCTACAATGAGCAGTTCTTC.

As for this clone: A junction end diverges from the germline sequence, so it may reflect a read error. The chain joins TRBV19 to TRBJ2-5; D is perhaps TRBD2 (6 bases). CDR3 size: 12 residues. CDR1 and CDR2 (germline): LNHDA, SQIVND (reference sequence). The CDR3 protein is CASSAAGTRPHF. The CDR3 region has the DNA TGTGCCAGTAGTGCGGCGGGAACGCGACCGCACTTC.

The genes are TRBV7-9 and TRBJ2-3; a possible D gene is TRBD2 (6 bases). Germline CDR1 is SEHNR and CDR2 is FQNEAQ (reference sequence). The CDR3 covers 15 residues. V lost 3 bases and J 0 bases, leaving 10 bases between the germline ends. This chain's CDR3 is CASSFEGTSTDTQYF. DNA for the CDR3: TGTGCCAGCAGCTTTGAGGGGACTAGCACAGATACGCAGTATTTT.

The V call is TRBV12-5, the J call TRBJ2-7; D may be TRBD2 (7 bases). Germline-derived CDR1 and CDR2 are LGHNT and FRNRAP. Trimming pared 5 bases from V and 4 bases from J, leaving 15 bases between. CDR3 length: 14 residues. The CDR3 sequence is CASGPEGGVYEQYF. CDR3 nucleotides: TGTGCTAGTGGTCCGGAGGGGGGGGTATACGAGCAGTACTTC.

The J gene is TRBJ2-1, the V gene TRBV30; D call uncertain. The ends were cut back, 1 base at V and 10 bases at J, with 11 bases in the middle. The V gene's germline CDR1 is GTSNPN and CDR2 SVGIG (reference sequence). CDR3 length: 12 residues. The CDR3 bases are TGTGCCTGGAGTGCCCCAAAGGGCGAGCAGTTCTTC. Translating it yields CAWSAPKGEQFF.

The chain couples TRBV5-1 to TRBJ2-5; TRBD2 is a possible D gene (5 bases). CDR1 SGHRS and CDR2 YFSETQ come from the germline V gene. The CDR3 runs to 14 residues. The V and J ends lost 0 bases and 6 bases respectively, with 12 bases between them. The CDR3 DNA follows: TGCGCCAGCAGCTTGGAGGTTAGAGGGCAGACCCAGTACTTC. This gives the protein CASSLEVRGQTQYF.

This sequence joins TRBV18 and TRBJ1-5; weak D call: TRBD1 (5 bases). V lost 3 bases and J lost 7, with 19 bases in between. This CDR3 is 16 amino acids long. CDR1 KGHSH and CDR2 LQKENI come from the germline V gene. CDR3 DNA sequence: TGTGCCAGCTCACCCCCCGGGGCGAAGGGACGGCAGCCCCAGCATTTT. Amino acid sequence: CASSPPGAKGRQPQHF.